The clone carrying this T cell receptor beta chain appeared once. The record originates from a study of blood T cell repertoires in COVID-19. Background on the study: Specimens from acute and convalescent COVID-19 originated in the United States, Italy and Spain.

Repertoires were generated with immunoSEQ multiplex PCR, while TCRdb's copy carries only in-frame clones and drops some. The sample holds about 300,000 clones, 85% seen once. The CDR3 sequence is 15 residues long. Germline CDR1 LNHNV, CDR2 YYDKDF (reference sequence). V was pared by 5 bases and J by 6 bases, with 13 bases of the junction left unmatched. The sample consisted of PBMCs or T cells enriched from blood (not recorded which). The sequence was collected from a woman aged 45-65 years who had recovered from COVID-19. The chain links TRBV15 to TRBJ2-7; 7 nucleotides agree with TRBD2. The CDR3 DNA reads as TGTGCCACCAGCCCCGTGGGAGGGTTAAGTACCGAGCAGTACTTC. Translation gives CATSPVGGLSTEQYF.